These 32 T cell receptor beta chains were all obtained from the same sample, sequenced in a study of T cell repertoires in cytomegalovirus infection (dated by TCRdb to between 2018 and 2021). The treatment or condition label, read with the paper, signifies: in vitro stimulation with specific CMV peptide epitopes to enrich CMV-specific T cells. For sequencing, an Illumina HiSeq 1500 was employed. TCRdb reworked the public reads: Q25 trimming with fastp, MiXCR clone assembly, productive beta chains retained. Every distinct CDR3 protein forms one entry, paired with its most common genes and DNA. The sample has about a million distinct CDR3 sequences on record, approximately 33% of them singletons. The top ten clones comprise under 15% of the sample. These receptors lack a known antigen. The specimen comprised cultured CD8+ T cells from PBMCs, sampled from culture after CMV antigen stimulation. These receptors originate from a human donor in good health (CMV status not recorded). Some clones in this sample may be carry-over from other donors' samples.

The chain recombines TRBV6-2 or TRBV6-3 with TRBJ2-1; D is undetermined. V was pared by 3 bases and J by 7 bases, with 10 bases between. The germline V gene has CDR1 MNHEY and CDR2 SVGEGT. The CDR3 contains 13 residues. The CDR3 DNA is TGTGCCAGCAGTTATCCCCCTTGGAATGAGCAGTTCTTC. Its protein is CASSYPPWNEQFF.

The chain carries TRBV20-1 and TRBJ2-7; the D gene is possibly TRBD1 (5 bases). CDR3 size: 14 residues. V shed 4 bases and J shed 1 base, with 14 bases lying between them. Germline V lookup: CDR1 DFQATT, CDR2 SNEGSKA (reference sequence). The CDR3 nucleotides read TGCAGTGCTATCCTTCTGGGGCTATCCTACGAGCAGTACTTC. Translation gives CSAILLGLSYEQYF.

The table lists this clonotype with a few counts. The rearrangement links TRBV19 to TRBJ1-2, with TRBD1 as a possible D gene (6 bases). The germline gives CDR1 LNHDA, CDR2 SQIVND (reference sequence). CDR3 size: 16 residues. V was pared by 4 bases and J by 6 bases, with 21 bases between. The CDR3 sequence: CASSRRTDQVSDGYTF. The DNA of the CDR3 is TGTGCCAGTAGTAGGAGGACAGATCAGGTCTCCGATGGCTACACCTTC.

The rearrangement uses TRBV5-1 and TRBJ2-7; 9 nucleotides line up with TRBD1. The CDR3 length is 13 residues. CDR1 SGHRS and CDR2 YFSETQ come from the germline V gene. Trimming removed 3 bases from V and 6 bases from J; junction bases left unmatched: 4. In DNA form, the CDR3 reads TGCGCCAGCAGCTCGACAGGGGGGATCGAGCAGTACTTC. Protein product: CASSSTGGIEQYF.

The chain employs TRBV27 and TRBJ1-5; D may be TRBD1 (6 bases). Trimming stripped 6 bases from V and 4 bases from J, with 13 bases between. CDR1 MNHEY and CDR2 SMNVEV come from the germline V gene (reference sequence). CDR3 length: 14 residues. The CDR3, as DNA: TGTGCCAGCAGGCCAGGACAGACGAATCAGCCCCAGCATTTT. It specifies CASRPGQTNQPQHF.

V gene TRBV10-1 combines with J gene TRBJ2-2; unclear D gene. CDR3 size: 16 residues. Germline values: CDR1 WNHNN, CDR2 SYGVQD (reference sequence). Between the trimmed V and J ends, which lost 4 bases and 0 bases, there was a span of 12 bases. This chain's CDR3 is CASSATECANTGELFF. The DNA of the CDR3 is TGCGCCAGCAGTGCCACCGAATGCGCGAACACCGGGGAGCTGTTTTTT.

This chain uses TRBV19 with TRBJ1-1; D gene ambiguous. The V end was cut by 6 bases, the J end by 3 bases, with 5 bases between. The CDR3 runs to 11 residues. Germline V lookup: CDR1 LNHDA, CDR2 SQIVND (reference sequence). CDR3 residues: CASRLYTEAFF. The CDR3 coding sequence is TGTGCCAGTAGGCTTTACACTGAAGCTTTCTTT.

Of note for this clonotype: The junction does not match germline at one end; this may be a read error. The chain has TRBV3-1 and TRBJ1-5; no clear D. The CDR3 is 14 amino acids. Germline assignment: CDR1 LGHDT and CDR2 YNNKEL (reference sequence). For the CDR3, the DNA is TGTGTCAGCAGCCAAGAGACGGGCAATCAGCCCCAGCATTTT. It translates to CVSSQETGNQPQHF.

The J gene is TRBJ2-1, the V gene TRBV6-1, with 7 positions matching TRBD1. CDR1 is MNHNS, CDR2 SASEGT, per germline. V shed 1 base and J 5 bases; nucleotides not matched to a gene: 5. The CDR3 is made up of 15 amino acids. The CDR3 nucleotides are TGTGCCAGCAGTGAAGAGACAGGGAACAACAATGAGCAGTTCTTC. Amino acids: CASSEETGNNNEQFF.

This clonotype occurred many times. The V and J genes are TRBV11-1 and TRBJ1-1, with D hard to call. Germline V gives CDR1 SGHAT, CDR2 FQDESV (reference sequence). The V and J ends lost 1 base and 7 bases respectively, with 13 bases between them. CDR3 length: 14 residues. The CDR3 sequence is CASSLGGVNVEAFF. CDR3 coding DNA: TGTGCCAGCAGCTTAGGGGGTGTGAATGTTGAAGCTTTCTTT.

CDR3 DNA sequence: TGCGCCAGCAGCCAAGATCCCCAGGATAGCAATCAGCCCCAGCATTTT. Translated, it gives CASSQDPQDSNQPQHF. This chain links TRBV4-3 with TRBJ1-5; the D is unclear. Germline V gene data show CDR1 as LGHNA and CDR2 as YSLEER. Trimming took off 0 bases at V and 0 bases at J, with 9 bases between the two ends. CDR3 size: 16 residues.

This clonotype was seen more than once but under ten times. This sequence joins TRBV7-2 and TRBJ2-2, with 9 nucleotides matching TRBD1. The V segment lost 1 base and the J segment 5 bases; nucleotides outside the gene matches: 8. The CDR3 runs 17 residues. Germline values: CDR1 SGHTA, CDR2 FQGNSA. CDR3 DNA sequence: TGTGCCAGCAGCTTAGGCCCGGACAGGGGCGGTACCGGGGAGCTGTTTTTT. Its protein product is CASSLGPDRGGTGELFF. The full variable domain, with the rest looked up from reference TRBV7-2 and TRBJ2-2, is GAGVSQSPSNKVTEKGKDVELRCDPISGHTALYWYRQSLGQGLEFLIYFQGNSAPDKSGLPSDRFSAERTGGSVSTLTIQRTQQEDSAVYLCASSLGPDRGGTGELFFGEGSRLTVL.

The chain has TRBV7-4 and TRBJ2-7; D may correspond to TRBD1 or TRBD2 (5 bases each). Germline CDR1 SGHVT, CDR2 SQSDAQ. The length of the CDR3 is 15 residues. With 5 bases removed from V and 0 bases from J, the gap between germline ends came to 14 bases. CDR3 amino acids: CASSARGSSSYEQYF. The CDR3 nucleotides read TGTGCCAGCAGCGCCCGGGGCAGTTCCTCCTACGAGCAGTACTTC.

This clonotype was seen a few times. The chain joins TRBV12-3 or TRBV12-4 to TRBJ2-3; the D is unclear. This CDR3 contains 13 residues. Deletions cut 2 bases from V and 5 bases from J, with 8 bases between. CDR3 sequence (DNA): TGTGCCAGCAGTTTAATCTCGGGAGATACGCAGTATTTT. Protein product: CASSLISGDTQYF.

The chain has TRBV12-5 and TRBJ2-5, with a tentative D call TRBD2 (5 bases). This CDR3 is built from 11 residues. Germline V gene lookup returns CDR1 LGHNT and CDR2 FRNRAP. V was cut by 5 bases and J by 8 bases, with 9 bases left in between. Here the CDR3 DNA reads TGTGCTAGTGGTCAGGACTTTACCCAGTACTTC. Translating gives CASGQDFTQYF.

The chain is built from TRBV20-1 and TRBJ1-2, with D perhaps matching TRBD1 (5 bases). The CDR3 loop spans 17 amino acids. V shed 1 base and J shed 6 bases, with 24 bases lying between them. Germline V gene sequence: CDR1 DFQATT, CDR2 SNEGSKA (reference sequence). CDR3 sequence: CSARARGGRVFTDGYTF. CDR3 coding DNA: TGCAGTGCTAGAGCTCGTGGTGGCAGGGTCTTCACTGATGGCTACACCTTC.

This clonotype was counted ten times or more. The J gene is TRBJ2-7, the V gene TRBV5-4; the D call may be TRBD1 or TRBD2 (5 bases each). The CDR3 consists of 14 residues. The ends were cut back, 4 bases at V and 2 bases at J, with 13 bases in the middle. Germline lookup yields CDR1 SGHNT and CDR2 YYREEE (reference sequence). Here the CDR3 reads CASSPGPEAYEQYF. Written as DNA, the CDR3 is TGTGCCAGCAGCCCGGGACCCGAGGCCTACGAGCAGTACTTC.

The sample holds many counts of this clonotype. The chain links TRBV20-1 to TRBJ2-3; perhaps TRBD1 as D (5 bases). This CDR3 comprises 16 residues. Trimming removed 0 bases from V and 0 bases from J, with 13 bases in between. Germline loops: CDR1 DFQATT, CDR2 SNEGSKA (reference sequence). The CDR3 DNA reads TGCAGTGCTAGAGATCTCTTGGCAGGGAGCACAGATACGCAGTATTTT. Protein sequence: CSARDLLAGSTDTQYF.

The chain carries TRBV6-1 and TRBJ2-3; TRBD1 agrees at 8 bases. The germline CDR1 and CDR2 sequences are MNHNS and SASEGT. The length of the CDR3 is 13 residues. V was clipped by 7 bases and J by 2 bases; unmatched bases: 2. CDR3 in amino acids: CASMDRDTDTQYF. For the CDR3, the DNA is TGTGCCAGCATGGACAGGGACACAGATACGCAGTATTTT.

V and J are TRBV7-9 and TRBJ2-7; 7 bases map to TRBD2. Germline CDR1 reads SEHNR; CDR2 reads FQNEAQ (reference sequence). J was trimmed by 2 bases and V by 3 bases; bases with no gene match: 4. CDR3 size: 14 residues. Here the CDR3 DNA reads TGTGCCAGCAGCTTGAGCGGGGAGCCCTACGAGCAGTACTTC. Protein: CASSLSGEPYEQYF.

The chain is built from TRBV3-1 and TRBJ1-6; D unclear. V was clipped by 0 bases and J by 8 bases, with 11 bases between them. This CDR3 contains 15 residues. In germline, CDR1 is LGHDT, CDR2 YNNKEL (reference sequence). CDR3: CASSQDFQIDSPLHF. CDR3 nucleotide sequence: TGTGCCAGCAGCCAAGATTTCCAGATAGATTCACCCCTCCACTTT.

The CDR3 loop reads CASRPGTGRPGELFF. Here the CDR3 DNA reads TGTGCCAGCAGACCAGGGACAGGAAGGCCCGGGGAGCTGTTTTTT. The V call is TRBV7-6, the J call TRBJ2-2; 8 bases map to TRBD1. J was trimmed by 6 bases and V by 6 bases; bases with no gene match: 9. Germline CDR1 reads SGHVS; CDR2 reads FNYEAQ. The CDR3 has 15 residues. Full variable domain (rest looked up from reference TRBV7-6 and TRBJ2-2): GAGVSQSPRYKVTKRGQDVALRCDPISGHVSLYWYRQALGQGPEFLTYFNYEAQQDKSGLPNDRFSAERPEGSISTLTIQRTEQRDSAMYRCASRPGTGRPGELFFGEGSRLTVL.

The V gene is TRBV9, the J gene TRBJ1-6; TRBD1 agrees at 8 bases. This CDR3 region has 16 residues. Trimming took 4 bases from V and 14 from J; bases not matched to a gene: 17. Germline V lookup: CDR1 SGDLS, CDR2 YYNGEE. CDR3 nucleotide sequence: TGTGCCAGCAGCTCGCCGGGACAGGCTGGCGATCTGGCCCTCCACTTT. Encoded protein: CASSSPGQAGDLALHF.

J is TRBJ2-7 and V is TRBV14; 8 bases fit TRBD1. Trimming cost V 5 bases and J 6 bases; bases outside gene matches: 6. Germline V gene lookup returns CDR1 SGHDN and CDR2 FVKESK. CDR3 length: 13 residues. The CDR3 protein is CASSATGGSEQYF. CDR3 nucleotide sequence: TGTGCCAGCAGCGCCACAGGGGGTAGCGAGCAGTACTTC.

This clonotype turned up a few times. This rearrangement joins TRBV7-8 to TRBJ2-7; D call uncertain. The germline V gene encodes CDR1 SGHVS and CDR2 FQNEAQ. The CDR3 totals 17 residues. V lost 0 bases, J lost 6 bases, and 21 bases lay in between. CDR3: CASSLADPVHKDPEQYV. As DNA, the CDR3 is TGTGCCAGCAGCTTAGCCGACCCGGTTCATAAGGATCCCGAGCAGTACGTC.

This clonotype was detected only a few times. This chain joins TRBV12-3 or TRBV12-4 and TRBJ2-5; D not certain. V lost 8 bases, J lost 0 bases, and 10 bases lay in between. The CDR3 sequence is 13 residues long. CDR3 protein: CASQERDQETQYF. The CDR3 DNA is TGTGCCAGCCAGGAGCGAGACCAAGAGACCCAGTACTTC.

This chain connects TRBV7-9 to TRBJ2-3; TRBD1 matches 12 bases. The CDR3 spans 17 residues. Looked up from germline, CDR1 is SEHNR and CDR2 is FQNEAQ (reference sequence). V was pared by 2 bases and J by 3 bases, with 6 bases of the junction left unmatched. The CDR3 region is CASSLPGDRGRTDTQYF. The CDR3 bases are TGTGCCAGCAGCTTACCCGGGGACAGGGGGCGGACAGATACGCAGTATTTT.

Ten or more counts support this clonotype. The chain joins TRBV7-2 to TRBJ2-1; D gene unclear. This CDR3 has 13 residues. The germline CDR1 and CDR2 sequences are SGHTA and FQGNSA. Trimming shortened V by 5 bases and J by 3 bases, and 8 bases separated the two germline ends. CDR3 in DNA: TGTGCCAGCAGCCCTACTGACTACAATGAGCAGTTCTTC. Translated, it gives CASSPTDYNEQFF.

This clonotype was seen ten or more times. The CDR3: CSARDLGKSGNTIYF. Written as DNA, the CDR3 is TGCAGTGCTAGAGATCTTGGGAAATCCGGAAACACCATATATTTT. The rearrangement joins TRBV20-1 to TRBJ1-3; D remains ambiguous. The germline V and J ends were trimmed by 0 bases and 4 bases, with 13 bases remaining between them. This CDR3 contains 15 residues. Germline V gene lookup returns CDR1 DFQATT and CDR2 SNEGSKA (reference sequence).

This clonotype was counted only a few times. The rearrangement joins TRBV6-1 to TRBJ2-5; 7 nucleotides line up with TRBD2. Per germline, CDR1 MNHNS and CDR2 SASEGT. The length of the CDR3 is 15 residues. The V and J ends lost 5 bases and 0 bases, in that order; junction bases with no gene match: 6. The CDR3 reads CASSPFAGDQETQYF. In DNA form, the CDR3 reads TGTGCCAGCAGTCCCTTCGCGGGGGACCAAGAGACCCAGTACTTC.

The chain joins TRBV24-1 to TRBJ2-1, with D maybe TRBD2 (6 bases). This CDR3 contains 16 residues. CDR1 is KGHDR and CDR2 is SFDVKD in the germline V gene. V was cut by 5 bases and J by 2 bases, with 15 bases left in between. In nucleotides, the CDR3 is TGTGCCACCAGTGTGGCGGGGAAAGGGGCCTACAATGAGCAGTTCTTC. It codes for CATSVAGKGAYNEQFF.

Many counts were recorded for this clonotype. The V gene is TRBV7-2, the J gene TRBJ2-2; D unresolved. Germline V gene lookup returns CDR1 SGHTA and CDR2 FQGNSA. This CDR3 has 11 residues. The V gene lost 10 bases and the J gene lost 5 bases, with 8 bases spanning the gap. The CDR3 DNA follows: TGTGCCACGCCTCGTACCGGGGAGCTGTTTTTT. Protein: CATPRTGELFF.